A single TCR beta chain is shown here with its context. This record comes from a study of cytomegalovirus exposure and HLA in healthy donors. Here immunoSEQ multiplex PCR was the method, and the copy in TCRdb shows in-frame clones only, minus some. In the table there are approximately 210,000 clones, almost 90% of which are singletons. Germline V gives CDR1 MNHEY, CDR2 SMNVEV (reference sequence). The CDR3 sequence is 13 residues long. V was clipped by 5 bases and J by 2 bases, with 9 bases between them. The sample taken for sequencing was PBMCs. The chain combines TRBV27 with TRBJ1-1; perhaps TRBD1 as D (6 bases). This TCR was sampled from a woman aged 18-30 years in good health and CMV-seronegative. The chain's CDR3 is CASSQQGNTEAFF. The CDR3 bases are TGTGCCAGCAGTCAACAGGGTAACACTGAAGCTTTCTTT.